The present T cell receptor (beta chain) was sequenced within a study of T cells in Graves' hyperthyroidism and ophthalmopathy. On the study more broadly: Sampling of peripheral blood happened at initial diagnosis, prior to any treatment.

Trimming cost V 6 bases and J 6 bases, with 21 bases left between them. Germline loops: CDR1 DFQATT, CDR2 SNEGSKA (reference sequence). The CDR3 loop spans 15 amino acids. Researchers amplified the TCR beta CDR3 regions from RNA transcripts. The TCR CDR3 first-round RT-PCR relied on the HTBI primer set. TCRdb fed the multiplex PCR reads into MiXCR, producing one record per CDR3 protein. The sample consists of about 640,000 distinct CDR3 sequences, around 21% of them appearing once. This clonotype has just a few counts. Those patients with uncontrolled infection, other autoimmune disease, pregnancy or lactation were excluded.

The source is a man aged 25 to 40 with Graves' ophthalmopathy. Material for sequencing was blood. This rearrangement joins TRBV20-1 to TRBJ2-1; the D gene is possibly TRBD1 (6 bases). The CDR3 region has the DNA TGCAGTGCCGATCAACAGGGCCAAACAGGCAATGAGCAGTTCTTC. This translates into CSADQQGQTGNEQFF.